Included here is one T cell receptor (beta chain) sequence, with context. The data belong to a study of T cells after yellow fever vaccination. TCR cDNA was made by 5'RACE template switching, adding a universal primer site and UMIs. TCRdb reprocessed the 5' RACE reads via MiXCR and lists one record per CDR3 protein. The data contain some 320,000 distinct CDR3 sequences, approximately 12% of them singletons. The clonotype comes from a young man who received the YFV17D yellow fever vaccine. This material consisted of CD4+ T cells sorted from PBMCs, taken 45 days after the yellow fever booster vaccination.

The chain's CDR3 is CASSFPPRPISGETQYF. The CDR3 DNA sequence: TGTGCCAGCAGCTTCCCGCCAAGACCCATTTCGGGGGAGACCCAGTACTTC. This chain uses TRBV11-2 with TRBJ2-5; D may be TRBD2 (5 bases). V gave up 3 bases and J gave up 5 bases, with 22 bases separating them. This CDR3 contains 17 residues. Germline CDR1 SGHAT, CDR2 FQNNGV.